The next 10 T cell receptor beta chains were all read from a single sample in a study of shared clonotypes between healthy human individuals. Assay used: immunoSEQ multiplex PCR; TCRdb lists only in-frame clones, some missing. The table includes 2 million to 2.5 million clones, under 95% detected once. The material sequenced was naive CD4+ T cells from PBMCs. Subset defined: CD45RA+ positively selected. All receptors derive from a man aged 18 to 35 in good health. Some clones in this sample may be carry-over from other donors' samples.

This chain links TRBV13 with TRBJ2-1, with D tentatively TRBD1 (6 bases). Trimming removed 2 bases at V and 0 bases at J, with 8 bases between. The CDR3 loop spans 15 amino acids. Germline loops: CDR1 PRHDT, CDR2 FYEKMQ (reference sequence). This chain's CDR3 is CASSLLRGSYNEQFF. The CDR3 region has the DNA TGTGCCAGCAGCTTACTCAGGGGCTCCTACAATGAGCAGTTCTTC.

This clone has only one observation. The CDR3 region has the DNA TGTGCCAGCAGCTACGCCCCAGGCGAGCAGTTCTTC. Protein product: CASSYAPGEQFF. The chain combines TRBV7-9 with TRBJ2-1; D unresolved. CDR3 length: 12 amino acids. CDR1 is SEHNR and CDR2 is FQNEAQ in the germline V gene (reference sequence). The germline V and J ends were trimmed by 4 bases and 10 bases, with 11 bases remaining between them.

The DNA for the CDR3 is TGTGCCAGCAGCTTATGGCCAGAACATCTTAACTATGGCTACACCTTC. Amino acid sequence: CASSLWPEHLNYGYTF. The rearrangement joins TRBV11-2 to TRBJ1-2, with D hard to call. Trimming cost V 2 bases and J 1 base, with 14 bases left between them. Germline V gene lookup returns CDR1 SGHAT and CDR2 FQNNGV. This CDR3 comprises 16 residues.

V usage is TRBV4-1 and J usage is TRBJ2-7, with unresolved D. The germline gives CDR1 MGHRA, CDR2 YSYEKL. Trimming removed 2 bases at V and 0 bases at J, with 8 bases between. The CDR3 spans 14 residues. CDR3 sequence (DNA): TGCGCCAGCAGCCAATACGGAATCTCCTACGAGCAGTACTTC. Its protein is CASSQYGISYEQYF.

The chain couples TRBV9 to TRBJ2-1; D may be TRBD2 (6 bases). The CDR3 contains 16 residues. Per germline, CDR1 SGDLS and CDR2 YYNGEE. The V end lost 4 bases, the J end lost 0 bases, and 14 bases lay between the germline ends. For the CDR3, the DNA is TGTGCCAGCAGCCCCTGGGACTCTAGCTCCTACAATGAGCAGTTCTTC. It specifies CASSPWDSSSYNEQFF.

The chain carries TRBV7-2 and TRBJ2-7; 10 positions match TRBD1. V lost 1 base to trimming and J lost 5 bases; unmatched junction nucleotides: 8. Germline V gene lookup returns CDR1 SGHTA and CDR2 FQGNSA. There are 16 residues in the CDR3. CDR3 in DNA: TGTGCCAGCAGCTTAGTTTGGGACAGGGGTCCCCACGAGCAGTACTTC. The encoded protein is CASSLVWDRGPHEQYF.

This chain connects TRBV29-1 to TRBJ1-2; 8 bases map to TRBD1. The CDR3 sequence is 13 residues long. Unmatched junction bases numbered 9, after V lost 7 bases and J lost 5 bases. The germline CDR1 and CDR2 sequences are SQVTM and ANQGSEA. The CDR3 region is CSGSRGQGYGYTF. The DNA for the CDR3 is TGCAGCGGGTCCAGGGGGCAGGGGTATGGCTACACCTTC.

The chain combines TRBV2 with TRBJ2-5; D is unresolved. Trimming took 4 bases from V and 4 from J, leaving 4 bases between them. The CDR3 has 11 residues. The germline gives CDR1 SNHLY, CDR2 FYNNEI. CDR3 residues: CASSASETQYF. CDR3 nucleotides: TGTGCCAGCAGTGCTTCAGAGACCCAGTACTTC.

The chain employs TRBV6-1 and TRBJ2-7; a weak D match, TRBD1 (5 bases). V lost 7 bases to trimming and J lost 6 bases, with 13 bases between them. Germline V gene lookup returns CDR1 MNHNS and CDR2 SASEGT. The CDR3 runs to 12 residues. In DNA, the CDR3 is TGTGCCAGCAAAGGGCAGGGTGGCGAGCAGTACTTC. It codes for CASKGQGGEQYF.

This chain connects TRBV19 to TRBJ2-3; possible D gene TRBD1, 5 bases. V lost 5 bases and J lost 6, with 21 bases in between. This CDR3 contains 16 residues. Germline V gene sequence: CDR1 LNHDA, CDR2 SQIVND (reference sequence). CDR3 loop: CASSLQGPPAVDTQYF. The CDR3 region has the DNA TGTGCCAGTAGTCTGCAGGGTCCTCCCGCGGTGGATACGCAGTATTTT.